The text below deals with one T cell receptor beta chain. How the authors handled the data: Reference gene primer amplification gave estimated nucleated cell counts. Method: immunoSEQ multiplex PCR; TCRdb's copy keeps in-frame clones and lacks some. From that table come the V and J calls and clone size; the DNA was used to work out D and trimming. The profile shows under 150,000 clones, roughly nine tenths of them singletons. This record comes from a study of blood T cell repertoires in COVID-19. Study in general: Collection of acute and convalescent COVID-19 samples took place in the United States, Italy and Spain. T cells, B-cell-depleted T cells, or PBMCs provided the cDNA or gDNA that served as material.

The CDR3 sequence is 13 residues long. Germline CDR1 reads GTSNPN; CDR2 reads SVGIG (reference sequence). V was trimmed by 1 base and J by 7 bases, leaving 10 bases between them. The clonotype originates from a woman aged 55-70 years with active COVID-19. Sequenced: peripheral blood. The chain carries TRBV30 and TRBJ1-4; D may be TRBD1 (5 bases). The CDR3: CAWSGGRLEKLFF. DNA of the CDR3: TGTGCCTGGAGTGGGGGGAGGCTTGAAAAACTGTTTTTT.